The 20 T cell receptor beta chains reported below all come from one sample, sequenced in a study of control samples from healthy donors and cancer patients (dated by TCRdb to between 2020 and 2021). Receptor libraries were prepared by the immunoSEQ multiplex PCR assay. As stored in TCRdb, this immuneACCESS dataset retains in-frame rearrangements with V and J assigned. A fraction of the clones does not appear; measured against another copy, unresolved V genes explain less than half of the discrepancy, and the remainder lacks a known reason. This sample gives 80,000 or so clones in total; about 95% of them show up just once. Of the sample, 6.2% falls within the top ten clones. Source material: blood. Source of these receptors: a woman in her 40s in good health.

The chain uses TRBV6-2 or TRBV6-3 and TRBJ2-7, with 12 positions matching TRBD2. This CDR3 has 16 amino acids. V gave up 2 bases and J gave up 3 bases; unmatched junction bases: 5. The germline V gene has CDR1 MNHEY and CDR2 SVGEGT. The CDR3 DNA sequence: TGTGCCAGCAGTTACCCCCTAGCGGGGGGGCTCTACGAGCAGTACTTC. As protein: CASSYPLAGGLYEQYF.

The chain uses TRBV30 and TRBJ2-7; no clear D gene. The CDR3 contains 13 residues. The germline CDR1 and CDR2 sequences are GTSNPN and SVGIG (reference sequence). V lost 1 base, J lost 6 bases, and 13 bases lay in between. CDR3 amino acids: CAWSEIFGGEQYF. DNA of the CDR3: TGTGCCTGGAGTGAGATCTTCGGCGGCGAGCAGTACTTC.

The chain combines TRBV7-9 with TRBJ1-1; the D gene is possibly TRBD1 (5 bases). The germline CDR1 and CDR2 sequences are SEHNR and FQNEAQ (reference sequence). The CDR3 runs to 16 residues. The V end was cut by 0 bases, the J end by 1 base, with 12 bases between. The CDR3 reads CASSLASQGGNTEAFF. Written as DNA, the CDR3 is TGTGCCAGCAGCTTAGCATCGCAGGGAGGGAACACTGAAGCTTTCTTT.

The J gene is TRBJ1-1, the V gene TRBV12-3 or TRBV12-4; no reliable D call. V shed 1 base and J shed 4 bases, with 7 bases lying between them. The length of the CDR3 is 13 residues. CDR3 residues: CASSLVWGTEAFF. The CDR3 coding sequence is TGTGCCAGCAGTTTAGTTTGGGGCACTGAAGCTTTCTTT.

The V call is TRBV25-1, the J call TRBJ2-6; D remains unclear. Germline V lookup: CDR1 MGHDK, CDR2 SYGVNS. The CDR3 length is 14 residues. V shed 3 bases and J shed 0 bases, with 3 bases lying between them. CDR3 nucleotides: TGTGCCAGCAGTGAGATCTCTGGGGCCAACGTCCTGACTTTC. Its translation is CASSEISGANVLTF.

The chain carries TRBV5-6 and TRBJ2-7, with D unclear. V was clipped by 1 base and J by 1 base, with 24 bases between them. The length of the CDR3 is 19 residues. Per the germline V gene, CDR1 is SGHDT and CDR2 is YYEEEE. CDR3 in DNA: TGTGCCAGCAGCTTGTTAGGGCTGGATAAGTCGGTGTGGTCCTACGAGCAGTACTTC. Translated: CASSLLGLDKSVWSYEQYF. The full variable domain, in which reference TRBV5-6 and TRBJ2-7 provide the parts outside the CDR3, is DAGVTQSPTHLIKTRGQQVTLRCSPKSGHDTVSWYQQALGQGPQFIFQYYEEEERQRGNFPDRFSGHQFPNYSSELNVNALLLGDSALYLCASSLLGLDKSVWSYEQYFGPGTRLTVT.

The chain recombines TRBV28 with TRBJ1-1; D gene ambiguous. The V gene's germline CDR1 is MDHEN and CDR2 SYDVKM. CDR3 length: 17 residues. V lost 4 bases to trimming and J lost 0 bases, with 18 bases between them. CDR3 nucleotides: TGTGCCAGCAGTTCTCCCGAGGAGAGACCTCTGAACACTGAAGCTTTCTTT. This codes for CASSSPEERPLNTEAFF.

The J gene is TRBJ2-7, the V gene TRBV7-2; 12 bases are a match to TRBD2. Germline V gene lookup returns CDR1 SGHTA and CDR2 FQGNSA. With 1 base clipped from V and 5 bases from J, the junction kept 0 bases outside the gene matches. CDR3 size: 14 residues. The CDR3 loop reads CASSLGTSGDEQYF. The CDR3 DNA reads as TGTGCCAGCAGCTTAGGGACTAGCGGGGACGAGCAGTACTTC.

The rearrangement uses TRBV7-8 and TRBJ2-3, with D unclear. The CDR3 length is 14 residues. The V gene's germline CDR1 is SGHVS and CDR2 FQNEAQ. V was shortened by 8 bases and J by 0 bases, with 12 bases between the two germline ends. The CDR3 sequence is CASGASVSTDTQYF. Written as DNA, the CDR3 is TGTGCCAGCGGAGCTTCCGTGAGCACAGATACGCAGTATTTT.

V is TRBV7-2 and J is TRBJ2-6; D not resolved. CDR3 length: 13 amino acids. The germline gives CDR1 SGHTA, CDR2 FQGNSA. Trimming removed 3 bases from V and 3 bases from J, with 3 bases in between. The CDR3 loop is CASSFFGANVLTF. CDR3 in DNA: TGTGCCAGCAGCTTCTTTGGGGCCAACGTCCTGACTTTC. Full variable domain (outside the CDR3, taken from reference TRBV7-2 and TRBJ2-6): GAGVSQSPSNKVTEKGKDVELRCDPISGHTALYWYRQSLGQGLEFLIYFQGNSAPDKSGLPSDRFSAERTGGSVSTLTIQRTQQEDSAVYLCASSFFGANVLTFGAGSRLTVL.

V usage is TRBV1 and J usage is TRBJ2-3; the table's TRBD2 call for D was not verified on the DNA. TRBV1 is tagged as a pseudogene. This CDR3 is built from 16 residues. DNA of the CDR3: TGCACCAGCAGCCAAGCTTTTGTCGGGGGGACAGATACGCAGTATTTT. This sequence encodes CTSSQAFVGGTDTQYF.

This chain connects TRBV28 to TRBJ2-7; 10 bases fit TRBD1. This CDR3 contains 15 residues. From germline, CDR1 is MDHEN and CDR2 SYDVKM. V lost 6 bases, J lost 7 bases, and 12 bases stayed unmatched. CDR3 sequence (DNA): TGTGCCAGCAGACCCTCCGGGACAGGGGCTCGTGAGCAGTACTTC. Residues: CASRPSGTGAREQYF. The entire variable domain, with the rest obtained from reference TRBV28 and TRBJ2-7, is as follows: DVKVTQSSRYLVKRTGEKVFLECVQDMDHENMFWYRQDPGLGLRLIYFSYDVKMKEKGDIPEGYSVSREKKERFSLILESASTNQTSMYLCASRPSGTGAREQYFGPGTRLTVT.

This chain connects TRBV2 to TRBJ1-5; 9 bases are shared with TRBD1. Germline CDR1 SNHLY, CDR2 FYNNEI. The J segment lost 4 bases and the V segment lost 2 bases, leaving 6 bases of the junction unmatched. The CDR3 covers 16 residues. In nucleotides, the CDR3 is TGTGCCAGCAGTGAATTCGGGACAGGGACAAATCAGCCCCAGCATTTT. This sequence encodes CASSEFGTGTNQPQHF.

The chain is built from TRBV27 and TRBJ2-7, with 9 nucleotides matching TRBD2. Germline trimming cut 4 bases from V and 2 bases from J; bases unmatched to any gene: 15. Germline V CDR1 and CDR2: MNHEY, SMNVEV (reference sequence). CDR3 length: 18 amino acids. The DNA of the CDR3 is TGTGCCAGCAGTTCGGGGGTCATTGGCGGGAGGGCAACCTACGAGCAGTACTTC. The encoded protein is CASSSGVIGGRATYEQYF.

The chain has TRBV5-4 and TRBJ1-1, with 9 bases that match TRBD1. V gave up 3 bases and J gave up 6 bases; unmatched junction bases: 9. The V gene's germline CDR1 is SGHNT and CDR2 YYREEE (reference sequence). This CDR3 is built from 15 residues. The CDR3 DNA sequence: TGTGCCAGCAGCTCCAGGGACAGGGCTGGTTCTGAAGCTTTCTTT. Translation: CASSSRDRAGSEAFF.

The chain combines TRBV5-4 with TRBJ1-4; possibly TRBD1 for D (6 bases). The CDR3 consists of 15 residues. Trimming took 4 bases from V and 4 from J, leaving 14 bases between them. Germline values: CDR1 SGHNT, CDR2 YYREEE (reference sequence). The CDR3 DNA reads as TGTGCCAGCAGCGCTACGACAGGAGTTAATGAAAAACTGTTTTTT. It yields the protein CASSATTGVNEKLFF. Full variable domain (missing parts from reference TRBV5-4 and TRBJ1-4): ETGVTQSPTHLIKTRGQQVTLRCSSQSGHNTVSWYQQALGQGPQFIFQYYREEENGRGNFPPRFSGLQFPNYSSELNVNALELDDSALYLCASSATTGVNEKLFFGSGTQLSVL.

This chain links TRBV9 with TRBJ1-2; D gene ambiguous. The germline V gene encodes CDR1 SGDLS and CDR2 YYNGEE. V dropped 0 bases and J dropped 0 bases, with 9 bases sitting between them. This CDR3 has 15 amino acids. The CDR3 here is CASSVANSANYGYTF. As DNA, the CDR3 is TGTGCCAGCAGCGTAGCTAACAGCGCTAACTATGGCTACACCTTC.

The rearrangement uses TRBV19 and TRBJ1-5; no firm D call. Germline CDR1 is LNHDA and CDR2 is SQIVND (reference sequence). The CDR3 is 13 residues long. Deletions cut 6 bases from V and 8 bases from J, with 14 bases between. CDR3 DNA: TGTGCCAGTAGCGTGACACGGGCTGAGCCCCAGCATTTT. It encodes CASSVTRAEPQHF.

V gene TRBV6-6 combines with J gene TRBJ1-2; D is undetermined. The V gene's germline CDR1 is MNHNY and CDR2 SVGAGI (reference sequence). CDR3 size: 14 residues. V lost 0 bases and J lost 0, with 5 bases in between. CDR3 sequence reads: CASSYSGPNYGYTF. In nucleotides, the CDR3 is TGTGCCAGCAGTTACTCCGGGCCTAACTATGGCTACACCTTC.

The DNA for the CDR3 is TGTGCCAGTAGTATTATGGGACCCAATGAGCAGTTCTTC. Protein sequence: CASSIMGPNEQFF. This chain links TRBV19 with TRBJ2-1; tentatively, D is TRBD1 or TRBD2 (5 bases each). The CDR3 totals 13 residues. V lost 3 bases and J 6 bases, leaving 9 bases between the germline ends. CDR1 and CDR2 (germline): LNHDA, SQIVND (reference sequence).